The present T cell receptor (beta chain) was sequenced within a study of tumor and adjacent non-tumor tissue in lung cancer. Findings and limits, study-wide: Significantly higher TCR diversity was found in tumor than normal lung. Top 100 clones took a larger repertoire share in normal lung.

This CDR3 comprises 12 residues. CDR1 and CDR2 (germline): SGHAT, FQNNGV. As concerns this clonotype: Its cognate antigen is unknown. The germline gene is not matched at one end of the junction; a read error may be the cause.

The library came from three nested PCR rounds adapted from ARM-PCR protocols. TCRdb recomputed calls from the multiplex PCR reads with MiXCR, one row per CDR3 protein. Found here are more than 85,000 distinct CDR3 sequences, 75% of them singletons; the top ten hold around a third. This sample's RNA came from whole unsorted tissue. Donors were chemotherapy-naive, newly diagnosed lung cancer surgical patients in China, August–late 2014. Sequencing was performed on lung tumor tissue. This receptor was taken from a woman in her sixties or seventies with non-small cell lung cancer. The V call is TRBV11-2, the J call TRBJ1-2; D remains unclear. The CDR3 sequence is CPSSIGSGVYTF. DNA of the CDR3: TGTCCCAGCAGCATAGGTTCAGGAGTGTACACCTTC.